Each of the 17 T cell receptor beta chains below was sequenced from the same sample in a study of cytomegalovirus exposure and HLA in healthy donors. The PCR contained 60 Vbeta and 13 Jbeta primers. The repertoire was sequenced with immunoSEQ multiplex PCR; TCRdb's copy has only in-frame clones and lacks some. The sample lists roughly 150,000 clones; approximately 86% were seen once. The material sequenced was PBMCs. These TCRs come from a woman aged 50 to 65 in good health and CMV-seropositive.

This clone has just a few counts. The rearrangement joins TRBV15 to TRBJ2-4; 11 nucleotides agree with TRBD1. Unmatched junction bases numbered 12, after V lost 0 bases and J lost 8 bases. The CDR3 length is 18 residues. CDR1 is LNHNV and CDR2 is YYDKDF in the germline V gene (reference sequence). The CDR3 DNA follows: TGTGCCACCAGCAGAGATCGGACAGGGGGCTCGATTAATGACATTCAGTACTTC. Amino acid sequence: CATSRDRTGGSINDIQYF.

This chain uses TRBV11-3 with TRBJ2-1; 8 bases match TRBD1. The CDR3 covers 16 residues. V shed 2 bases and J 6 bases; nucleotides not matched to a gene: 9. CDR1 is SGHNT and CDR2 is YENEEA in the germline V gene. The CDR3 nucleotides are TGTGCCAGCAGCTTAAGTATCCAGGGGGCGCCCAATGAGCAGTTCTTC. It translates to CASSLSIQGAPNEQFF.

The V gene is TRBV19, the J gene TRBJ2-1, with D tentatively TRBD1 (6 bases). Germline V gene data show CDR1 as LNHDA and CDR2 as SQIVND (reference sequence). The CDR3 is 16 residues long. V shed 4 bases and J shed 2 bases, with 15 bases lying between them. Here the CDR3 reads CASSTQGGQPYNEQFF. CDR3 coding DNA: TGTGCCAGTAGTACGCAAGGAGGACAGCCCTACAATGAGCAGTTCTTC.

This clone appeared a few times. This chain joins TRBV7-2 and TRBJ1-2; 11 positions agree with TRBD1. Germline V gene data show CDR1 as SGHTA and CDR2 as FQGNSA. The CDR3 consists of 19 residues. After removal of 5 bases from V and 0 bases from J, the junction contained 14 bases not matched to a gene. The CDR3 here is CASSTRTGGAQPPNYGYTF. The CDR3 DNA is TGTGCCAGCAGCACTAGGACAGGGGGCGCGCAACCGCCTAACTATGGCTACACCTTC.

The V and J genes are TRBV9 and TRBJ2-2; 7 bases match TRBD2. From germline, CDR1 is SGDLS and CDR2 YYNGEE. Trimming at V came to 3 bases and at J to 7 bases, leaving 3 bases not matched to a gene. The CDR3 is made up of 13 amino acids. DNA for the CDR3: TGTGCCAGCAGCGGGACGGGGGGCGGGGAGCTGTTTTTT. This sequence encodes CASSGTGGGELFF.

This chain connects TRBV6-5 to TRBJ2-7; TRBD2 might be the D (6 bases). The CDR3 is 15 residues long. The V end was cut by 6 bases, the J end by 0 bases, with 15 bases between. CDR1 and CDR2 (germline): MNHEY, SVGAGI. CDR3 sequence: CASRLDGGSSYEQYF. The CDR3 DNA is TGTGCCAGCAGACTCGACGGAGGGAGCTCCTACGAGCAGTACTTC.

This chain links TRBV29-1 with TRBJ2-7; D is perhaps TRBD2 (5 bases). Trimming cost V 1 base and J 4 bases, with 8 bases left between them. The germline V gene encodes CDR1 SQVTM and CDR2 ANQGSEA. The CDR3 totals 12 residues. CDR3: CSVEGRGYEQYF. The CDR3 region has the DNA TGCAGCGTTGAAGGTCGGGGTTACGAGCAGTACTTC.

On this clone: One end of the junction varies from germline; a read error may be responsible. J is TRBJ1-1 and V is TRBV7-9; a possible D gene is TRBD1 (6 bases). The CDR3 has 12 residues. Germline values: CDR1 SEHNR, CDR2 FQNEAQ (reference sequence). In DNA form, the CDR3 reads TGTTCCAGCAGTAAAGGACAGTCCGGAGCTTTCTTT. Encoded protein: CSSSKGQSGAFF.

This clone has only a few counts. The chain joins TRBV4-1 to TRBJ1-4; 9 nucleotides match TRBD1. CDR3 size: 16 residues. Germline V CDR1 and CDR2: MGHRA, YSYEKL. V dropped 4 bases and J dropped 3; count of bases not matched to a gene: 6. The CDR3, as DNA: TGCGCCAGCAGCCCGGACAGGGGTTGGGCTAATGAAAAACTGTTTTTT. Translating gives CASSPDRGWANEKLFF.

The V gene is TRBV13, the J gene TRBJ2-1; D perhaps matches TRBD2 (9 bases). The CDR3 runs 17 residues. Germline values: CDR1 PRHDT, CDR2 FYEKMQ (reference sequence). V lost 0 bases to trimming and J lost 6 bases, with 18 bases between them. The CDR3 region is CASSLGLLAGTGNEQFF. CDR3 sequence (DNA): TGTGCCAGCAGCTTAGGCCTCCTAGCGGGGACAGGCAATGAGCAGTTCTTC.

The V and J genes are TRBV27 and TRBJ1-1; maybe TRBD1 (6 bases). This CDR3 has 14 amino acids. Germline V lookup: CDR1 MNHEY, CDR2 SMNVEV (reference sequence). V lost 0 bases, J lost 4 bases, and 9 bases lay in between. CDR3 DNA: TGTGCCAGCAGTTTATCAGGGGGTGGCACTGAAGCTTTCTTT. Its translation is CASSLSGGGTEAFF.

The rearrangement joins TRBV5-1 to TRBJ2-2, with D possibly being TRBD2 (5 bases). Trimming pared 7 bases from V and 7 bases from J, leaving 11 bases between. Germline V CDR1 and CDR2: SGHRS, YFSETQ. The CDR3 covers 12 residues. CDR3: CASSRTVGELFF. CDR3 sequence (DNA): TGCGCCAGCTCCCGGACTGTCGGGGAGCTGTTTTTT.

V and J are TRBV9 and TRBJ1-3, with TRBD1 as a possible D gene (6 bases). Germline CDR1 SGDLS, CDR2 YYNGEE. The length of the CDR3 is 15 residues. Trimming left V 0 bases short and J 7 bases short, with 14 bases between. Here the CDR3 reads CASSVDLGARNTIYF. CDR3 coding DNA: TGTGCCAGCAGCGTAGATCTGGGGGCGCGTAACACCATATATTTT.

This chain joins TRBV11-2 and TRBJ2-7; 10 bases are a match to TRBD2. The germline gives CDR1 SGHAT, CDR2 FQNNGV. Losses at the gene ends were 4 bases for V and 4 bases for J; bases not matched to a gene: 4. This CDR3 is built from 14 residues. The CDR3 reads CASSSQRGGYEQYF. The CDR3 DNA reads TGTGCCAGCAGCTCCCAGCGGGGGGGATACGAGCAGTACTTC.

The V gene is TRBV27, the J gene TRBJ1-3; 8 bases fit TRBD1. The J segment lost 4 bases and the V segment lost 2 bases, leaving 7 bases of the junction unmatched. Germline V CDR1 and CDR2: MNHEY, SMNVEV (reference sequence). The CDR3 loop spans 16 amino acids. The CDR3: CASSLMDRVRGNTIYF. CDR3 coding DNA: TGTGCCAGCAGTTTAATGGACAGGGTGCGAGGAAACACCATATATTTT.

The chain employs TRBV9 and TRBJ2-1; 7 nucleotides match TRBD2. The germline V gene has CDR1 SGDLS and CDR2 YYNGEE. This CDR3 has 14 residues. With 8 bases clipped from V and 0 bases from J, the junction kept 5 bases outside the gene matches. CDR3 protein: CASGGGSSYNEQFF. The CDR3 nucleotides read TGTGCCAGTGGGGGGGGGAGCTCCTACAATGAGCAGTTCTTC.

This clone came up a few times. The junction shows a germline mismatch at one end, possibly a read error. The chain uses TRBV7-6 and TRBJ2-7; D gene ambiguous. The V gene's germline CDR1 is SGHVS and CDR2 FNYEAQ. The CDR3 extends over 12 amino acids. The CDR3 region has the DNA TGTTCCAGCAGCTTAGACGGCTACGAGCAGTACTTC. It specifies CSSSLDGYEQYF.